This T cell receptor (beta chain) was recorded in a study of blood T cells in healthy people across ages. The study's findings and limits: There were more naive CD4+ cells and higher diversity in long-lived donors than in aged donors.

Note on this clonotype: Its specificity is not known.

With a J-beta primer mix and a sample-barcoded 5' primer, a second PCR ran 7 to 11 cycles. One entry per CDR3 protein results from TCRdb running MiXCR on the 5' RACE reads. The table lists around 1,000,000 distinct CDR3 sequences, 35% to 40% of them singletons. Between the trimmed V and J ends, which lost 1 base and 1 base, there was a span of 10 bases. Germline CDR1 DFQATT, CDR2 SNEGSKA (reference sequence). The CDR3 totals 14 residues. The receptor comes from a young man in good health. The sample comprised blood. The chain carries TRBV20-1 and TRBJ2-5; D uncertain. This CDR3 reads CSARGAAFQETQYF. The CDR3 coding sequence is TGCAGTGCTAGAGGGGCAGCCTTCCAAGAGACCCAGTACTTC.